This T cell receptor beta chain was sequenced during a study of blood T cell repertoires in COVID-19. On the study more broadly: Nucleic acid was either cDNA or gDNA, and it came from T cells, B-cell-depleted T cells, or PBMCs.

The assay was immunoSEQ multiplex PCR, and TCRdb's table has in-frame clones only and misses some. The sample gives 160,000 or so clones, roughly 90% of which show up once; 6% to 8.5% is in the top ten. Everyone who took part was roughly 18 to 89 years old, and they came from some 23 US areas. This CDR3 contains 15 residues. From germline, CDR1 is LGHNA and CDR2 YNFKEQ. The ends lost 2 bases at V and 10 bases at J; junction bases unmatched: 6. The sequenced material came from PBMCs or T cells enriched from blood (not recorded which). The J gene is TRBJ2-1, the V gene TRBV4-2; TRBD2 agrees at 12 bases. The sequence was obtained from a woman aged 50 to 60 who had recovered from COVID-19. The CDR3 protein is CASSQPTSGGEEQFF. The CDR3 DNA reads as TGTGCCAGCAGCCAACCGACTAGCGGGGGCGAGGAGCAGTTCTTC.